This T cell receptor beta chain appears in the sequencing data of a study of blood T cell repertoires in COVID-19. V lost 3 bases and J 4 bases, leaving 12 bases between the germline ends. Germline V gives CDR1 SQVTM, CDR2 ANQGSEA. The CDR3 sequence is 13 residues long. The repertoire was sequenced with immunoSEQ multiplex PCR; TCRdb's copy has only in-frame clones and lacks some. The table includes 120,000 or so clones, roughly four fifths detected once. The sample was peripheral blood. The sequence was collected from a man aged 25-40 years with COVID-19, enrolled during active disease. The chain couples TRBV29-1 to TRBJ1-2; D is unresolved. Here the CDR3 reads CSVELETLYGYTF. The CDR3 nucleotides are TGCAGCGTTGAGTTGGAGACTCTCTATGGCTACACCTTC.